This T cell receptor (beta chain) comes out of a study of CD8 T cells in ankylosing spondylitis. The CDR3 has 16 amino acids. Per the germline V gene, CDR1 is SGHRS and CDR2 is YFSETQ. With 4 bases removed from V and 1 base from J, the gap between germline ends came to 16 bases. At least ten counts were recorded for this clonotype. MiXCR, run by TCRdb on the 5' RACE reads, gives a single entry per CDR3 protein. The table has fewer than 80,000 distinct CDR3 sequences, 5.3% seen once. The sample consisted of blood, either unsorted or a sorted T cell fraction (not recorded which). This TCR came from a male donor with ankylosing spondylitis or in good health (not recorded which). The chain recombines TRBV5-1 with TRBJ2-3; D is ambiguous. This CDR3 is CASSPGGNWGTDTQYF. For the CDR3, the DNA is TGCGCCAGCAGCCCAGGTGGGAACTGGGGCACAGATACGCAGTATTTT.